These 3 T cell receptor beta chains came from one sample sequenced in a study of control samples from healthy donors and cancer patients. Here immunoSEQ multiplex PCR was the method, and the copy in TCRdb shows in-frame clones only, minus some. The sample contains 60,000 to 75,000 clones, 89% of which appear only once. The specimen sequenced was PBMCs. The receptors shown here come from a man in his sixties with colorectal cancer.

The V and J genes are TRBV5-1 and TRBJ1-2; a possible D gene is TRBD1 (5 bases). Germline V lookup: CDR1 SGHRS, CDR2 YFSETQ. Between the trimmed V and J ends, which lost 5 bases and 4 bases, there was a span of 24 bases. The CDR3 covers 17 residues. The CDR3 bases are TGCGCCAGCAGTTCTGCCGCCGGGACGGCTCTTATCTATGGCTACACCTTC. Translation gives CASSSAAGTALIYGYTF. Filled out from reference TRBV5-1 and TRBJ1-2, the complete variable domain reads KAGVTQTPRYLIKTRGQQVTLSCSPISGHRSVSWYQQTPGQGLQFLFEYFSETQRNKGNFPGRFSGRQFSNSRSEMNVSTLELGDSALYLCASSSAAGTALIYGYTFGSGTRLTVV.

The V call is TRBV7-8, the J call TRBJ2-7, with TRBD2 matching over 7 bases. Germline CDR1 and CDR2: SGHVS and FQNEAQ. Trimming took 4 bases from V and 6 from J; bases not matched to a gene: 6. There are 13 residues in the CDR3. CDR3 sequence: CASSWGGVTEQYF. The CDR3 DNA follows: TGTGCCAGCAGCTGGGGAGGGGTTACCGAGCAGTACTTC. The variable domain in full, completed from reference TRBV7-8 and TRBJ2-7, reads GAGVSQSPRYKVAKRGQDVALRCDPISGHVSLFWYQQALGQGPEFLTYFQNEAQLDKSGLPSDRFFAERPEGSVSTLKIQRTQQEDSAVYLCASSWGGVTEQYFGPGTRLTVT.

The rearrangement links TRBV5-1 to TRBJ2-3; 7 positions match TRBD1. The germline V gene has CDR1 SGHRS and CDR2 YFSETQ. The CDR3 is 13 amino acids. V lost 4 bases to trimming and J lost 6 bases; unmatched junction nucleotides: 5. CDR3 sequence: CASSKTGYDTQYF. DNA for the CDR3: TGCGCCAGCAGCAAGACAGGGTACGATACGCAGTATTTT.